This TCR beta chain was profiled in a study of beta chain features in type 1 diabetes. General study results and limits: Equally in patients and controls, PCR might preferentially amplify shorter templates. TCRB rearrangement may or may not be influenced by HLA type; here this remained unresolved.

Germline loops: CDR1 SGDLS, CDR2 YYNGEE. After removal of 0 bases from V and 3 bases from J, the junction contained 7 bases not matched to a gene. The CDR3 is 17 residues long. The authors reverse transcribed all of the isolated RNA, so sequencing captured expressed TCRB transcripts. Method: immunoSEQ multiplex PCR; TCRdb's copy keeps in-frame clones and lacks some. The repertoire includes around 500,000 clones, 30% of them detected once, and about 0.065% sits in the top ten. Averaging approximately 0.11 L, one heparinised blood draw came from each individual donor. To note about this clone: The antigen remains undetermined.

The receptor comes from a man younger than 30 in good health. Material: naive CD4+ T cells from blood. The V and J genes are TRBV9 and TRBJ2-3; TRBD2 agrees at 10 bases. The CDR3, as DNA: TGTGCCAGCAGCGTAGTAAGCCTAGCGGGAGAGACAGATACGCAGTATTTT. It is translated as CASSVVSLAGETDTQYF.